The entry below describes one T cell receptor (beta chain). The target antigen is unknown. The CDR3 extends over 15 amino acids. Germline CDR1 reads DFQATT; CDR2 reads SNEGSKA (reference sequence). Trimming took 1 base from V and 4 from J, leaving 16 bases between them. These data are taken from a study of response to subunit inactivated influenza vaccine. Study findings and constraints: Few additional T cells are recruited per seasonal influenza vaccination, authors suggested.

In TCRdb, the RT-PCR reads were re-called with MiXCR into one record per CDR3 protein. The sample contains 650,000 or so distinct CDR3 sequences, 14% of which appear only once. The specimen was PBMCs from blood, collected around 14 days before vaccination. This TCR derives from a man aged 45-65 years who received an inactivated influenza vaccine. V and J are TRBV20-1 and TRBJ2-5; D is unclear. The CDR3 DNA is TGCAGTGCTAGAGTTGTGGGTACATCAGCAGAGACCCAGTACTTC. Protein sequence: CSARVVGTSAETQYF.